This T cell receptor beta chain was retrieved from a study of blood T cell repertoires in COVID-19. Study in general: Sources were T cells, B-cell-depleted T cells, or PBMCs; the material itself was cDNA or gDNA.

The CDR3 runs to 13 residues. Germline V gene lookup returns CDR1 SGHAT and CDR2 FQNNGV. V was pared by 5 bases and J by 5 bases, with 12 bases between. Authors' analysis steps: Scientists estimated how many nucleated cells there were by amplifying reference gene primers. TCRdb keeps only in-frame clones here, not all; method: immunoSEQ multiplex PCR. V and J calls and clone size are those listed in that table; D and trimming were worked out from the DNA. Among approximately 200,000 clones listed, 80% to 90% were seen once. Sequenced input: peripheral blood. The chain links TRBV11-2 to TRBJ1-2; D remains ambiguous. The sequence was obtained from a man between 50 and 59 years old with acute or convalescent COVID-19. CDR3 DNA sequence: TGTGCCAGCAGCCCGGAGACGGTTTATGGCTACACCTTC. Residues: CASSPETVYGYTF.